This record looks at one TCR beta chain sequence and its context. This entry comes from a study of CD8+CD57+ T cells in acquired aplastic anemia. The J segment lost 6 bases and the V segment lost 6 bases, leaving 7 bases of the junction unmatched. The length of the CDR3 is 15 residues. TCR beta VDJ and CDR3 were profiled, and genomic DNA was the template. A single record per CDR3 protein comes from TCRdb applying MiXCR to the reads. The data contain about 35,000 distinct CDR3 sequences, 65% to 80% of them singletons. The sample consisted of sorted CD4+, CD8+, or CD8+CD57+ T cells (not recorded which) from PBMCs. V is TRBV12-3 or TRBV12-4 and J is TRBJ1-4; the match to TRBD1 covers 10 bases. This receptor was identified in a human donor in good health, serving as a control. CDR3 residues: CASSGTGTGDEKLFF. CDR3 sequence (DNA): TGTGCCAGCAGCGGCACCGGGACAGGGGATGAAAAACTGTTTTTT.